This TCR beta chain was sequenced in a study of cytomegalovirus exposure and HLA in healthy donors. The study's findings and limits: There was a cluster of highly shared sequence variants that was likely a sequencing artifact.

The PCR was carried out with 60 Vbeta primers and 13 Jbeta primers. Measured with immunoSEQ multiplex PCR; TCRdb has only the in-frame clones, and not every one. The sample consists of about 160,000 clones, about three quarters of them appearing once. About this clone: Its antigen is unknown.

Germline CDR1 reads ENHRY; CDR2 reads SYGVKD. V lost 6 bases and J lost 6, with 12 bases in between. The CDR3 contains 13 residues. The gene calls are TRBV10-3 and TRBJ1-5, with D possibly TRBD1 on 5 matching bases. The source is a man younger than 35 in good health and CMV-seropositive. Sequencing used PBMCs. In DNA, the CDR3 is TGTGCCATCAGCCGGGACTTTAGTCAGCCCCAGCATTTT. It translates to CAISRDFSQPQHF.